These 21 T cell receptor beta chains originate from one sample sequenced in a study of OX40 agonist ivuxolimab in advanced cancers. The table came from immunoSEQ multiplex PCR; TCRdb's copy has only in-frame clones and leaves some out. Of tens of thousands of clones in the sample, around 90% were seen once. The specimen comprised CD4+ or CD8+ T cells sorted from blood, sampled in a trial of the OX40 agonist ivuxolimab. The receptors originated from an adult with an advanced solid tumor such as melanoma, head and neck, liver or kidney cancer.

This chain uses TRBV11-2 with TRBJ1-3; D possibly corresponds to TRBD1 (5 bases). The CDR3 extends over 18 amino acids. Deletions cut 5 bases from V and 5 bases from J, with 25 bases between. Germline V gives CDR1 SGHAT, CDR2 FQNNGV. The CDR3 spells CASSRPPFFQGLRNTIYF. In nucleotides, the CDR3 is TGTGCCAGCAGCCGACCCCCTTTCTTCCAGGGCCTTCGAAACACCATATATTTT.

The rearrangement joins TRBV6-5 to TRBJ1-2; D unresolved. The CDR3 sequence is 12 residues long. Germline V gene data show CDR1 as MNHEY and CDR2 as SVGAGI. V shed 7 bases and J shed 7 bases, with 13 bases lying between them. The CDR3 bases are TGTGCCAGCACCCAAAGGGTGGGTGGCTACACCTTC. It specifies CASTQRVGGYTF.

CDR3 loop: CASSIGRADTQYF. For the CDR3, the DNA is TGTGCCAGTAGTATAGGTAGGGCGGATACGCAGTATTTT. This chain connects TRBV19 to TRBJ2-3; D is ambiguous. Trimming shortened V by 1 base and J by 6 bases, and 8 bases separated the two germline ends. The CDR3 loop spans 13 amino acids. Germline V gene lookup returns CDR1 LNHDA and CDR2 SQIVND (reference sequence).

The chain carries TRBV6-6 and TRBJ1-4; D perhaps matches TRBD1 (6 bases). The germline V gene encodes CDR1 MNHNY and CDR2 SVGAGI (reference sequence). The germline V and J ends were trimmed by 5 bases and 0 bases, with 13 bases remaining between them. The length of the CDR3 is 16 residues. CDR3: CASSQGHLATNEKLFF. The CDR3 nucleotides read TGTGCCAGCAGTCAGGGACACCTTGCAACTAATGAAAAACTGTTTTTT.

The chain uses TRBV5-6 and TRBJ1-6, with D perhaps matching TRBD1 (6 bases). The CDR3 is made up of 16 amino acids. Looked up from germline, CDR1 is SGHDT and CDR2 is YYEEEE. Between the trimmed V and J ends, which lost 0 bases and 5 bases, there was a span of 12 bases. This CDR3 reads CASSLVSGANNSPLHF. In nucleotides, the CDR3 is TGTGCCAGCAGCTTGGTATCGGGGGCGAATAATTCACCCCTCCACTTT.

This clone appeared many times. The chain has TRBV14 and TRBJ2-7; no clear D. Germline CDR1 and CDR2: SGHDN and FVKESK. The V gene lost 2 bases and the J gene lost 6 bases, with 20 bases spanning the gap. The CDR3 consists of 16 residues. This CDR3 reads CASSQRRSPYPGEQYF. The CDR3 DNA reads as TGTGCCAGCAGCCAACGTAGAAGCCCCTACCCGGGCGAGCAGTACTTC.

V gene TRBV5-8 combines with J gene TRBJ2-3; 7 bases are a match to TRBD1. Germline V CDR1 and CDR2: SGHTS, YDEGEE. This CDR3 spans 14 amino acids. V lost 5 bases, J lost 2 bases, and 5 bases stayed unmatched. CDR3 protein: CASSLQGITDTQYF. DNA for the CDR3: TGTGCCAGCAGTTTACAGGGGATCACAGATACGCAGTATTTT.

The sample holds one count of this clone. This chain uses TRBV2 with TRBJ2-3; 12 bases are a match to TRBD2. The germline gives CDR1 SNHLY, CDR2 FYNNEI. With 6 bases clipped from V and 2 bases from J, the junction kept 6 bases outside the gene matches. The CDR3 consists of 16 residues. As DNA, the CDR3 is TGTGCCAGCAGGACCGGACTAGCGGGATACACAGATACGCAGTATTTT. Protein product: CASRTGLAGYTDTQYF.

J is TRBJ2-3 and V is TRBV5-6, with D unclear. CDR3 size: 12 residues. The V end was cut by 3 bases, the J end by 4 bases, with 6 bases between. From germline, CDR1 is SGHDT and CDR2 YYEEEE. The chain's CDR3 is CASSSRSDTQYF. The CDR3 DNA reads as TGTGCCAGCAGCTCGAGGTCAGATACGCAGTATTTT.

Concerning this clone: Relative to the germline gene, one junction end is altered; a read error may explain this. The rearrangement joins TRBV7-2 to TRBJ2-1; D is unresolved. This CDR3 comprises 14 residues. Germline CDR1 SGHTA, CDR2 FQGNSA. This CDR3 is CASSLGAGPNKQFF. The CDR3 DNA is TGTGCCAGCAGCTTAGGGGCAGGCCCCAATAAGCAGTTCTTC.

The CDR3 DNA reads as TGTGCCAGCAGCCTAATAGCGGGAGGCGAGACCGGGGAGCTGTTTTTT. Its translation is CASSLIAGGETGELFF. V usage is TRBV7-6 and J usage is TRBJ2-2; TRBD2 matches at 10 bases. Germline loops: CDR1 SGHVS, CDR2 FNYEAQ. The CDR3 runs to 16 residues. V shed 5 bases and J 5 bases; nucleotides not matched to a gene: 8.

This clone was observed a single time. CDR3 residues: CASSAGGSDSYNEQFF. The DNA for the CDR3 is TGTGCCAGCAGCGCCGGGGGTAGCGACTCCTACAATGAGCAGTTCTTC. The V call is TRBV9, the J call TRBJ2-1; D perhaps matches TRBD2 (6 bases). Germline-derived CDR1 and CDR2 are SGDLS and YYNGEE. The CDR3 is made up of 16 amino acids. V lost 3 bases to trimming and J lost 0 bases, with 13 bases between them. Filled out from reference TRBV9 and TRBJ2-1, the complete variable domain reads DSGVTQTPKHLITATGQRVTLRCSPRSGDLSVYWYQQSLDQGLQFLIQYYNGEERAKGNILERFSAQQFPDLHSELNLSSLELGDSALYFCASSAGGSDSYNEQFFGPGTRLTVL.

Here the CDR3 reads CASSRLAGTDTQYF. CDR3 in DNA: TGTGCCAGTAGTCGACTAGCGGGCACAGATACGCAGTATTTT. The chain couples TRBV19 to TRBJ2-3; TRBD2 agrees at 9 bases. In germline, CDR1 is LNHDA, CDR2 SQIVND (reference sequence). The CDR3 extends over 14 amino acids. V gave up 5 bases and J gave up 1 base; unmatched junction bases: 1.

This clone was detected a few times. The chain combines TRBV7-3 with TRBJ1-1; no clear D gene. The CDR3 covers 14 residues. Germline V gene sequence: CDR1 SGHTA, CDR2 FQGTGA. Trimming left V 0 bases short and J 3 bases short, with 8 bases between. The CDR3 here is CASSLTSGHTEAFF. Written as DNA, the CDR3 is TGTGCCAGCAGCTTAACCTCCGGACACACTGAAGCTTTCTTT. The whole variable domain, remainder taken from reference TRBV7-3 and TRBJ1-1, is GAGVSQTPSNKVTEKGKYVELRCDPISGHTALYWYRQSLGQGPEFLIYFQGTGAADDSGLPNDRFFAVRPEGSVSTLKIQRTERGDSAVYLCASSLTSGHTEAFFGQGTRLTVV.

V usage is TRBV5-1 and J usage is TRBJ1-1, with D possibly TRBD1 on 6 matching bases. Germline CDR1 is SGHRS and CDR2 is YFSETQ. The V and J ends lost 5 bases and 0 bases respectively, with 14 bases between them. The CDR3 totals 15 residues. This CDR3 reads CASRDRDTLNTEAFF. The CDR3 DNA reads as TGCGCCAGCAGGGACCGGGACACTTTGAACACTGAAGCTTTCTTT.

The gene calls are TRBV7-9 and TRBJ2-5, with 10 bases identical to TRBD1. The junction had 8 bases not matched to a gene; V was cut back by 4 bases and J by 6 bases. CDR3 length: 15 residues. Germline V lookup: CDR1 SEHNR, CDR2 FQNEAQ (reference sequence). CDR3 in amino acids: CASSSGTGETKTQYF. In DNA, the CDR3 is TGTGCCAGCAGCTCCGGGACAGGGGAAACAAAGACCCAGTACTTC.

This chain uses TRBV20-1 with TRBJ1-4; D unresolved. Per the germline V gene, CDR1 is DFQATT and CDR2 is SNEGSKA (reference sequence). Trimming shortened V by 3 bases and J by 8 bases, and 7 bases separated the two germline ends. This CDR3 region has 11 residues. The CDR3 nucleotides read TGCAGTGCTAGCGCGGAGGAAAAACTGTTTTTT. The encoded protein is CSASAEEKLFF.

This chain joins TRBV4-2 and TRBJ2-7; 7 bases line up with TRBD1. This CDR3 has 14 amino acids. V shed 5 bases and J 0 bases; nucleotides not matched to a gene: 4. The germline CDR1 and CDR2 sequences are LGHNA and YNFKEQ. CDR3 residues: CASSLGQSSYEQYF. The CDR3 nucleotides read TGTGCCAGCAGCTTGGGACAGAGCTCCTACGAGCAGTACTTC.

The chain couples TRBV18 to TRBJ1-4, with D unclear. Germline loops: CDR1 KGHSH, CDR2 LQKENI. V was clipped by 2 bases and J by 8 bases, with 12 bases between them. This CDR3 has 14 residues. The CDR3 loop is CASSPGSPREKLFF. The CDR3, as DNA: TGTGCCAGCTCACCAGGAAGCCCCCGAGAAAAACTGTTTTTT. Full variable domain (outside the CDR3, taken from reference TRBV18 and TRBJ1-4): NAGVMQNPRHLVRRRGQEARLRCSPMKGHSHVYWYRQLPEEGLKFMVYLQKENIIDESGMPKERFSAEFPKEGPSILRIQQVVRGDSAAYFCASSPGSPREKLFFGSGTQLSVL.

The sample holds one count of this clone. This sequence joins TRBV19 and TRBJ1-5, with 7 bases matching TRBD1. Losses at the gene ends were 7 bases for V and 3 bases for J; bases not matched to a gene: 9. This CDR3 contains 15 residues. Germline CDR1 reads LNHDA; CDR2 reads SQIVND (reference sequence). CDR3 in DNA: TGTGCCAGTACCCAACGGACAGGCGCCAATCAGCCCCAGCATTTT. Translating gives CASTQRTGANQPQHF.

V is TRBV19 and J is TRBJ1-4; no definite D call. The V gene's germline CDR1 is LNHDA and CDR2 SQIVND (reference sequence). The CDR3 covers 16 residues. V lost 1 base and J 3 bases, leaving 12 bases between the germline ends. For the CDR3, the DNA is TGTGCCAGTAGTATAGGTTCCGGCCCACCTAATGAAAAACTGTTTTTT. This sequence encodes CASSIGSGPPNEKLFF.